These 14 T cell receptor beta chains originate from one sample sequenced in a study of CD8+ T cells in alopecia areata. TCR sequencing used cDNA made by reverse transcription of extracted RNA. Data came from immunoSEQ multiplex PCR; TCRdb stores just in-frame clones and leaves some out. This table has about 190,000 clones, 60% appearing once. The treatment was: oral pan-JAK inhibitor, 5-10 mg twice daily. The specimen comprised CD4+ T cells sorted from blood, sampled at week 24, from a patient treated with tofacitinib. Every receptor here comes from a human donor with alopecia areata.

This chain's CDR3 is CASSRDRRNTEAFF. DNA of the CDR3: TGTGCCAGCAGTCGTGACAGGAGAAACACTGAAGCTTTCTTT. The V call is TRBV6-5, the J call TRBJ1-1, with D perhaps TRBD1 (6 bases). This CDR3 has 14 residues. Germline CDR1 MNHEY, CDR2 SVGAGI. Trimming pared 5 bases from V and 2 bases from J, leaving 12 bases between.

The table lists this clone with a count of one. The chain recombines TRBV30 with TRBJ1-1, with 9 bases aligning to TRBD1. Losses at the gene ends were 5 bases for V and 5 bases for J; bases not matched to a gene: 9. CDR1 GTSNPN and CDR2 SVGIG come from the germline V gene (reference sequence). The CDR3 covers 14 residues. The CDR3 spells CAWVGTGWGTEAFF. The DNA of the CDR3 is TGTGCCTGGGTCGGGACAGGGTGGGGGACTGAAGCTTTCTTT.

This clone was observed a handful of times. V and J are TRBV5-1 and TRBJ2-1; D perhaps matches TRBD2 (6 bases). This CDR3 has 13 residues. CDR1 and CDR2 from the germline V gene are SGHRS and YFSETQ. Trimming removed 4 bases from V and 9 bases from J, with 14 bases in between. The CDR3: CASSQGLFAEQFF. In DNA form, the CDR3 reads TGCGCCAGCAGCCAGGGACTCTTCGCTGAGCAGTTCTTC.

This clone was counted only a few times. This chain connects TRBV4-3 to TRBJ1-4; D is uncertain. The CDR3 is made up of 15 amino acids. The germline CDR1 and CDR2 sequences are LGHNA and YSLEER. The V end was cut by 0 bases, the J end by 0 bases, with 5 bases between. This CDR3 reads CASSQDTTTNEKLFF. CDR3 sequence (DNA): TGCGCCAGCAGCCAAGATACAACAACTAATGAAAAACTGTTTTTT.

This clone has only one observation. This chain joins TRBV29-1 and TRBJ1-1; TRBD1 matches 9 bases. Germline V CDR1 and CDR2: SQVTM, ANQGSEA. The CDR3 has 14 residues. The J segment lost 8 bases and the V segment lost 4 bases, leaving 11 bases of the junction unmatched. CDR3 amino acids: CSVVDRGRTYEAFF. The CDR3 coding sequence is TGCAGCGTTGTGGACAGGGGCCGAACCTACGAAGCTTTCTTT.

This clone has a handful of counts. The CDR3 sequence: CAISEGAPQPQHF. CDR3 in DNA: TGTGCCATCAGTGAGGGGGCGCCTCAGCCCCAGCATTTT. V usage is TRBV10-3 and J usage is TRBJ1-5; tentatively, D is TRBD1 (5 bases). Trimming stripped 2 bases from V and 6 bases from J, with 8 bases between. CDR3 length equals 13 residues. The germline gives CDR1 ENHRY, CDR2 SYGVKD.

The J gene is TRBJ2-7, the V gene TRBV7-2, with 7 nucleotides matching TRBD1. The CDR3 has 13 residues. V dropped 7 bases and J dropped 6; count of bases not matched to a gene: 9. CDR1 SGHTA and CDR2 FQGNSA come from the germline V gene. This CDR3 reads CASNLGGTGEQYF. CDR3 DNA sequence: TGTGCCAGCAACCTAGGGGGCACGGGCGAGCAGTACTTC.

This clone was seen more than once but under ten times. This CDR3 reads CATQGGSNYGYTF. The CDR3 DNA reads as TGCGCCACCCAAGGGGGGAGTAACTATGGCTACACCTTC. The rearrangement links TRBV23-1 to TRBJ1-2, with TRBD1 as a possible D gene (6 bases). TRBV23-1 is flagged as an ORF with uncertain function. This CDR3 is 13 amino acids long. The V gene lost 10 bases and the J gene lost 1 base, with 13 bases spanning the gap.

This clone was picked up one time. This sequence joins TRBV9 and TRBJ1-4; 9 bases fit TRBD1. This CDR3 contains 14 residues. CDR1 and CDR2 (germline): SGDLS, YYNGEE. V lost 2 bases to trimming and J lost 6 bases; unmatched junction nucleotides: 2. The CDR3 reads CASSVRQGDEKLFF. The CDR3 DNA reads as TGTGCCAGCAGCGTTAGACAGGGGGATGAAAAACTGTTTTTT.

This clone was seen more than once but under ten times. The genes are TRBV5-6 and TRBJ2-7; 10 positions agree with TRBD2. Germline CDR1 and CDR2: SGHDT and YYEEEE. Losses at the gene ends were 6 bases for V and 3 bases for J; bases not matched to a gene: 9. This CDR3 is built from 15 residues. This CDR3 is CASTSVAGGIYEQYF. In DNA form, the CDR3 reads TGTGCCAGCACCTCGGTAGCGGGGGGTATCTACGAGCAGTACTTC.

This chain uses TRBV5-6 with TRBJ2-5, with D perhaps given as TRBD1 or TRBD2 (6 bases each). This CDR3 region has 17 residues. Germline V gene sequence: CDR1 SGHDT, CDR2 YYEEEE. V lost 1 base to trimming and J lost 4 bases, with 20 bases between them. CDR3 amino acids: CASSLTRRGVGRETQYF. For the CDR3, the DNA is TGTGCCAGCAGCTTGACCCGTAGGGGGGTAGGTCGAGAGACCCAGTACTTC.

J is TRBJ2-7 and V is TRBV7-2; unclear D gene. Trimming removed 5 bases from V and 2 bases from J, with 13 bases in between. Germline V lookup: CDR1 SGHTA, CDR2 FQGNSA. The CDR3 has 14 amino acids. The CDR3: CASSLRVSTYEQYF. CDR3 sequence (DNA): TGTGCCAGCAGCCTCCGGGTTAGCACCTACGAGCAGTACTTC.

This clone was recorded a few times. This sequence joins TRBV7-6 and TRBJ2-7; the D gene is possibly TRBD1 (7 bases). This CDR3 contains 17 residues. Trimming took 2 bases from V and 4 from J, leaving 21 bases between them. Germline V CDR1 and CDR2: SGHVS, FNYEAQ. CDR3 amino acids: CASSLLSGVRGAYEQYF. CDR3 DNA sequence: TGTGCCAGCAGCTTATTGTCAGGCGTCAGGGGGGCATACGAGCAGTACTTC.

The chain's CDR3 is CASSMTSDYYNEQFF. The CDR3 bases are TGTGCCAGCAGTATGACTAGCGACTACTACAATGAGCAGTTCTTC. V is TRBV6-5 and J is TRBJ2-1; 8 bases are a match to TRBD2. Unmatched junction bases numbered 6, after V lost 5 bases and J lost 3 bases. Germline V CDR1 and CDR2: MNHEY, SVGAGI. This CDR3 is built from 15 residues.